This TCR beta chain originates from a study of early T cells in non-severe SARS-CoV-2 infection. About the research overall: Unsorted whole blood bulk RNA was sequenced, with unpaired chains. General study results and limits: The VDJdb matching leaned toward anti-spike CD8 responses and overlooked private and CD4 specificities.

TCRdb re-derived calls from the 5' RACE reads in MiXCR, one entry per CDR3 protein. The repertoire holds about 48,000 distinct CDR3 sequences, with over 5% as singletons. Per germline, CDR1 SGHTA and CDR2 FQGNSA. There are 16 residues in the CDR3. V gave up 5 bases and J gave up 4 bases, with 20 bases separating them. This clonotype was counted a few times. The antigen is undetermined. The sequence was collected from an adult who was a healthcare worker with PCR-confirmed SARS-CoV-2 infection or an uninfected control (not recorded which). The material was whole blood, obtained at baseline. V is TRBV7-2 and J is TRBJ2-5; a weak D match, TRBD1 (6 bases). CDR3 sequence reads: CASSPSQGTERETQYF. The CDR3 DNA reads TGTGCCAGCAGCCCTTCACAGGGCACCGAGAGAGAGACCCAGTACTTC. The full variable domain, in which reference TRBV7-2 and TRBJ2-5 provide the parts outside the CDR3, is GAGVSQSPSNKVTEKGKDVELRCDPISGHTALYWYRQSLGQGLEFLIYFQGNSAPDKSGLPSDRFSAERTGGSVSTLTIQRTQQEDSAVYLCASSPSQGTERETQYFGPGTRLLVL.